A single sample gave rise to the 14 T cell receptor beta chains below, sequenced in a study of identifying expanded T cells in peripheral blood (dated by TCRdb to between 2017 and 2020). The library was built by means of the immunoSEQ multiplex PCR assay. The clones in this table, taken by TCRdb from immuneACCESS, are in-frame only. Not every clone is retained; where verified, under half of the shortfall comes from an unresolved V gene, and the cause of the rest is unknown. This sample is represented by some 65,000 clones; about four fifths of them were singletons. Clones ranked in the top ten supply about 18% of the sample. Material for sequencing was blood. The receptors shown here come from a person between 18 and 75 years old in good health.

The chain uses TRBV5-1 and TRBJ2-3; D call uncertain. The CDR3 is made up of 18 amino acids. V was cut by 2 bases and J by 0 bases, with 19 bases left in between. In germline, CDR1 is SGHRS, CDR2 YFSETQ. CDR3 in DNA: TGCGCCAGCAGCTTACGTCATCGATATAGCCTCAGCACAGATACGCAGTATTTT. This sequence encodes CASSLRHRYSLSTDTQYF.

V usage is TRBV6-5 and J usage is TRBJ1-5; unclear D gene. CDR1 and CDR2 from the germline V gene are MNHEY and SVGAGI. The CDR3 runs to 14 residues. Deletions cut 4 bases from V and 1 base from J, with 8 bases between. The CDR3 loop reads CASSSGKSNQPQHF. The CDR3 DNA reads as TGTGCCAGCAGTTCCGGGAAAAGCAATCAGCCCCAGCATTTT.

The rearrangement links TRBV6-1 to TRBJ2-5; TRBD2 matches 7 bases. The germline V gene encodes CDR1 MNHNS and CDR2 SASEGT. Trimming removed 11 bases from V and 2 bases from J; junction bases left unmatched: 2. This CDR3 spans 11 amino acids. CDR3 protein: CAAGRQETQYF. Here the CDR3 DNA reads TGTGCCGCCGGGAGGCAAGAGACCCAGTACTTC.

V gene TRBV7-8 combines with J gene TRBJ2-1; D call uncertain. This CDR3 has 14 amino acids. The germline V gene has CDR1 SGHVS and CDR2 FQNEAQ. V gave up 5 bases and J gave up 4 bases, with 12 bases separating them. The CDR3 DNA sequence: TGTGCCAGCAGCCCGCAGCCGGGTTACAATGAGCAGTTCTTC. It codes for CASSPQPGYNEQFF.

The chain joins TRBV19 to TRBJ1-4; D is unclear. Trimming removed 3 bases at V and 3 bases at J, with 8 bases between. The CDR3 extends over 14 amino acids. Germline V gene lookup returns CDR1 LNHDA and CDR2 SQIVND (reference sequence). CDR3 residues: CASSILGPNEKLFF. In nucleotides, the CDR3 is TGTGCCAGTAGTATTTTAGGACCTAATGAAAAACTGTTTTTT.

The gene calls are TRBV11-3 and TRBJ1-1, with a possible D match to TRBD1 (5 bases). This CDR3 spans 17 amino acids. V was cut by 0 bases and J by 0 bases, with 14 bases left in between. The germline V gene has CDR1 SGHNT and CDR2 YENEEA. The CDR3 DNA reads TGTGCCAGCAGCTTAGAGGGTAGGGGAGGGATGAACACTGAAGCTTTCTTT. It encodes CASSLEGRGGMNTEAFF.

This clone showed up just a few times. V usage is TRBV29-1 and J usage is TRBJ2-2; D unresolved. Germline CDR1 is SQVTM and CDR2 is ANQGSEA. Trimming shortened V by 5 bases and J by 3 bases, and 4 bases separated the two germline ends. The CDR3 contains 11 residues. The CDR3 reads CSVTDTGELFF. In DNA, the CDR3 is TGCAGCGTTACGGACACCGGGGAGCTGTTTTTT.

The V call is TRBV4-3, the J call TRBJ1-2; D gene unclear. This CDR3 has 14 residues. Germline lookup yields CDR1 LGHNA and CDR2 YSLEER. The V end lost 3 bases, the J end lost 1 base, and 9 bases lay between the germline ends. CDR3 region: CASSQDHDNYGYTF. The DNA of the CDR3 is TGCGCCAGCAGCCAGGACCACGATAACTATGGCTACACCTTC.

This sequence joins TRBV29-1 and TRBJ2-5; TRBD2 might be the D (6 bases). CDR3 size: 9 residues. The V gene's germline CDR1 is SQVTM and CDR2 ANQGSEA. The CDR3 bases are TGCAGTGCCGGGAGCGACCAGTACTTC. This sequence encodes CSAGSDQYF.

This rearrangement joins TRBV5-1 to TRBJ1-5; D ambiguous. Germline-derived CDR1 and CDR2 are SGHRS and YFSETQ. This CDR3 has 15 amino acids. V lost 2 bases and J lost 0, with 9 bases in between. DNA for the CDR3: TGCGCCAGCAGCTTCACGGATTATAGCAATCAGCCCCAGCATTTT. This encodes CASSFTDYSNQPQHF. Filled out from reference TRBV5-1 and TRBJ1-5, the complete variable domain reads KAGVTQTPRYLIKTRGQQVTLSCSPISGHRSVSWYQQTPGQGLQFLFEYFSETQRNKGNFPGRFSGRQFSNSRSEMNVSTLELGDSALYLCASSFTDYSNQPQHFGDGTRLSIL.

This clone was seen a handful of times. This rearrangement joins TRBV6-5 to TRBJ1-2; unclear D gene. CDR1 and CDR2 (germline): MNHEY, SVGAGI. The ends were cut back, 4 bases at V and 6 bases at J, with 18 bases in the middle. The CDR3 totals 15 residues. CDR3 in amino acids: CASSSGPSPADGYTF. Written as DNA, the CDR3 is TGTGCCAGCAGTTCAGGCCCGTCACCGGCGGATGGCTACACCTTC.

This sequence joins TRBV6-6 and TRBJ1-5, with 9 bases lining up with TRBD1. The V segment lost 8 bases and the J segment 11 bases; nucleotides outside the gene matches: 13. This CDR3 is built from 14 residues. Germline CDR1 is MNHNY and CDR2 is SVGAGI (reference sequence). CDR3 nucleotide sequence: TGTGCCAGCCGTTCCGGGACAGGGTTCACGACCCAGCATTTT. It is translated as CASRSGTGFTTQHF.

The V call is TRBV25-1, the J call TRBJ1-1; D perhaps matches TRBD1 (6 bases). Trimming shortened V by 3 bases and J by 1 base, and 9 bases separated the two germline ends. This CDR3 contains 14 residues. The germline CDR1 and CDR2 sequences are MGHDK and SYGVNS. CDR3 in amino acids: CASSDQGSNTEAFF. The CDR3 DNA is TGTGCCAGCAGTGATCAGGGGTCGAACACTGAAGCTTTCTTT.

CDR3 in DNA: TGTGCCAGTAGTATATCTAGCGCGGGCGGAGATACGCAGTATTTT. Translation gives CASSISSAGGDTQYF. V is TRBV19 and J is TRBJ2-3; possibly TRBD2 for D (6 bases). CDR1 is LNHDA, CDR2 SQIVND, per germline (reference sequence). Deletions cut 2 bases from V and 5 bases from J, with 14 bases between. The CDR3 is 15 residues long.